A single sample is the source of the 9 T cell receptor beta chains below, sequenced in a study of regulatory T cells in long-lasting Graves disease. Building the TCR beta libraries relied on iRepertoire HTBI primers, and CDR3 regions underwent Arm-PCR. One entry per CDR3 protein results from TCRdb running MiXCR on the multiplex PCR reads. The sample gives 700,000 or so distinct CDR3 sequences, approximately 31% of which show up once; roughly 40% is in the top ten. Time point in this sample: persistent/refractory GD, antithyroid drugs over 5 years with positive TRAb. RNA extracted from PBMCs served as the sequencing template. The sequencing here drew on peripheral blood mononuclear cells (PBMCs), taken when the disease was refractory, from a patient treated with antithyroid drugs. The receptor set was obtained from a female donor with Graves disease.

This clonotype was seen a handful of times. The chain has TRBV29-1 and TRBJ1-5; D may be TRBD1 (5 bases). V shed 4 bases and J shed 5 bases, with 15 bases lying between them. CDR3 length equals 14 residues. The germline V gene has CDR1 SQVTM and CDR2 ANQGSEA. CDR3 bases: TGCAGCGTTGGGACACGCTTTGGCGATCAGCCCCAGCATTTT. Its protein is CSVGTRFGDQPQHF.

A few counts support this clonotype. V usage is TRBV5-1 and J usage is TRBJ1-5; the D is unclear. V was clipped by 0 bases and J by 2 bases, with 9 bases between them. CDR1 is SGHRS, CDR2 YFSETQ, per germline. This CDR3 comprises 15 residues. CDR3: CASSLDSWGNQPQHF. CDR3 coding DNA: TGCGCCAGCAGCTTGGATTCGTGGGGCAATCAGCCCCAGCATTTT.

This clonotype was seen many times. This sequence joins TRBV29-1 and TRBJ1-5; D possibly corresponds to TRBD1 (5 bases). The V end was cut by 7 bases, the J end by 0 bases, with 10 bases between. The CDR3 extends over 13 amino acids. CDR1 and CDR2 (germline): SQVTM, ANQGSEA. This CDR3 is CSAGQSSNQPQHF. The CDR3 nucleotides read TGCAGCGCTGGACAATCTAGCAATCAGCCCCAGCATTTT.

This clonotype occurred a few times. J is TRBJ2-5 and V is TRBV3-1; no definite D call. V lost 0 bases, J lost 5 bases, and 16 bases lay in between. CDR3 size: 16 residues. The V gene's germline CDR1 is LGHDT and CDR2 YNNKEL (reference sequence). This CDR3 is CASSQELAATQETQYF. The CDR3 bases are TGTGCCAGCAGCCAAGAATTAGCAGCGACGCAGGAGACCCAGTACTTC.

DNA for the CDR3: TGTGCCAGCAGCCAACGAAGCGGGAGGGGGGGAGAGACCCAGTACTTC. Its protein is CASSQRSGRGGETQYF. V and J are TRBV3-1 and TRBJ2-5; 10 nucleotides match TRBD2. CDR1 is LGHDT, CDR2 YNNKEL, per germline (reference sequence). The CDR3 totals 16 residues. After removal of 2 bases from V and 4 bases from J, the junction contained 7 bases not matched to a gene.

The chain uses TRBV30 and TRBJ2-5, with 11 bases lining up with TRBD2. The germline V gene has CDR1 GTSNPN and CDR2 SVGIG (reference sequence). V shed 8 bases and J 4 bases; nucleotides not matched to a gene: 12. This CDR3 region has 15 residues. In DNA, the CDR3 is TGTGCCGTGGATGGATTAGCGGGAGGGGGAGAGACCCAGTACTTC. Residues: CAVDGLAGGGETQYF.

This clonotype was picked up a small number of times. V is TRBV2 and J is TRBJ1-5; the match to TRBD1 covers 9 bases. The CDR3 contains 15 residues. V was pared by 6 bases and J by 5 bases, with 8 bases of the junction left unmatched. Germline V gives CDR1 SNHLY, CDR2 FYNNEI. CDR3 DNA sequence: TGTGCCAGCAGACCGGACAGGGGCCCCTATCAGCCCCAGCATTTT. Translating it yields CASRPDRGPYQPQHF.

The chain employs TRBV19 and TRBJ1-6; maybe TRBD1 (6 bases). V was shortened by 5 bases and J by 9 bases, with 11 bases between the two germline ends. In germline, CDR1 is LNHDA, CDR2 SQIVND (reference sequence). The CDR3 is made up of 13 amino acids. The CDR3 DNA reads as TGTGCCAGTAGTTCCGGGACAACTTCACCCCTCCACTTT. As protein: CASSSGTTSPLHF.

The chain is built from TRBV2 and TRBJ1-5; D uncertain. V was clipped by 8 bases and J by 7 bases, with 12 bases between them. This CDR3 is 12 amino acids long. The germline gives CDR1 SNHLY, CDR2 FYNNEI. DNA for the CDR3: TGTGCCAGCGCCCTCTCGGCGCAGCCCCAGCATTTT. It translates to CASALSAQPQHF.